The present T cell receptor beta chain was sequenced within a study of blood T cell repertoires in COVID-19. About the study: Acute-phase and convalescent COVID-19 samples originated in the United States, Italy and Spain.

In the source study's methods: Estimates of nucleated cell counts were drawn from the amplification of reference gene primers. Some clones are missing from TCRdb's copy, which holds only in-frame ones; the method was immunoSEQ multiplex PCR. V and J calls and clone size are as listed in that table; D and trimming were resolved from the DNA. This repertoire shows over 200,000 clones, roughly 90% found once; its top ten account for around 0.7%. V gave up 5 bases and J gave up 7 bases; unmatched junction bases: 10. There are 16 residues in the CDR3. The germline V gene has CDR1 SEHNR and CDR2 FQNEAQ (reference sequence).

Sequencing was performed on peripheral blood. The chain combines TRBV7-9 with TRBJ1-4, with 10 nucleotides matching TRBD1. The sequence came from a human donor in a cohort sampled during active COVID-19. The CDR3: CASSISLRTGGEKLFF. DNA for the CDR3: TGTGCCAGCAGCATTTCGCTACGGACAGGGGGTGAAAAACTGTTTTTT.